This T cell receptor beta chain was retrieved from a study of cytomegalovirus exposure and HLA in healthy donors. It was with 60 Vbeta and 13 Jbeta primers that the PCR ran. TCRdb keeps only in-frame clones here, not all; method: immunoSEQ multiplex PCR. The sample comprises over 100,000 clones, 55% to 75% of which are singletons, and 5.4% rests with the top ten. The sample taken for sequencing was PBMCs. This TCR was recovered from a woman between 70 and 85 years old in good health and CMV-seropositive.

CDR3 sequence (DNA): TGTGCCAGCAACCGGGACAGGGCCACTGAAGCTTTCTTT. As protein: CASNRDRATEAFF. The rearrangement joins TRBV7-2 to TRBJ1-1; TRBD1 matches 9 bases. Trimming took 7 bases from V and 4 from J; bases not matched to a gene: 4. Germline CDR1 and CDR2: SGHTA and FQGNSA. CDR3 size: 13 residues. The full variable domain, completed using reference TRBV7-2 and TRBJ1-1, is GAGVSQSPSNKVTEKGKDVELRCDPISGHTALYWYRQSLGQGLEFLIYFQGNSAPDKSGLPSDRFSAERTGGSVSTLTIQRTQQEDSAVYLCASNRDRATEAFFGQGTRLTVV.